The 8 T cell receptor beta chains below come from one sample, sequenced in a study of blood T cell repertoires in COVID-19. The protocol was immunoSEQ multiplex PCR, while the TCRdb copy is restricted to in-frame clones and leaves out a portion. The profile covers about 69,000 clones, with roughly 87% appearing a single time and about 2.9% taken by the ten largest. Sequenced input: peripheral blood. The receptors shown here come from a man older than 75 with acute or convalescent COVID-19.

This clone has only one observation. CDR3 residues: CASSPPSRGYGYTF. DNA of the CDR3: TGTGCCAGCAGTCCCCCCAGTAGGGGCTATGGCTACACCTTC. The chain employs TRBV2 and TRBJ1-2, with a weak D call TRBD1 (5 bases). Germline assignment: CDR1 SNHLY and CDR2 FYNNEI. The CDR3 is made up of 14 amino acids. V was clipped by 5 bases and J by 4 bases, with 14 bases between them.

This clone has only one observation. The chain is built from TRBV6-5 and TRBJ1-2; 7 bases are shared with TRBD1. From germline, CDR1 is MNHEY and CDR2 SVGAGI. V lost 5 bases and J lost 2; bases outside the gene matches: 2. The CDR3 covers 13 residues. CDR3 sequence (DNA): TGTGCCAGCAGTCAACAGGGGAACTATGGCTACACCTTC. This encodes CASSQQGNYGYTF.

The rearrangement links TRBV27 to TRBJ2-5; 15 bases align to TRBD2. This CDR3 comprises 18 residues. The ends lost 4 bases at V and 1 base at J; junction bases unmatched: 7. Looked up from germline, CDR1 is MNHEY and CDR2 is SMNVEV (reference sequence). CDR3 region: CASSSLGLAGGIQETQYF. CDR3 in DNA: TGTGCCAGCAGTTCCTTGGGACTAGCGGGAGGTATCCAAGAGACCCAGTACTTC.

CDR3 sequence reads: CASKETANSPLHF. CDR3 DNA: TGTGCCAGCAAGGAGACAGCAAATTCACCCCTCCACTTT. V gene TRBV6-5 combines with J gene TRBJ1-6; the D gene is possibly TRBD1 (5 bases). V was trimmed by 7 bases and J by 7 bases, leaving 11 bases between them. This CDR3 comprises 13 residues. In germline, CDR1 is MNHEY, CDR2 SVGAGI.

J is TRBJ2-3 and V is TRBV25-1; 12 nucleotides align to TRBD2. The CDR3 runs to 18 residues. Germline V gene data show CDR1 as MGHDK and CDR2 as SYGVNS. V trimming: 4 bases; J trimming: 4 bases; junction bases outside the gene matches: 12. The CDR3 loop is CASSVYALAGGPADTQYF. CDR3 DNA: TGTGCCAGCAGTGTCTACGCCCTAGCGGGAGGGCCAGCAGATACGCAGTATTTT.

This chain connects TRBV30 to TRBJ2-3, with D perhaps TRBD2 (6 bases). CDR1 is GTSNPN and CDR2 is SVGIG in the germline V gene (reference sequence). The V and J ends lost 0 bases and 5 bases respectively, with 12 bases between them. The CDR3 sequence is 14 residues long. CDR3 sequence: CAWSVPLGGDTQYF. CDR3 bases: TGTGCCTGGAGTGTACCCCTGGGAGGAGATACGCAGTATTTT.

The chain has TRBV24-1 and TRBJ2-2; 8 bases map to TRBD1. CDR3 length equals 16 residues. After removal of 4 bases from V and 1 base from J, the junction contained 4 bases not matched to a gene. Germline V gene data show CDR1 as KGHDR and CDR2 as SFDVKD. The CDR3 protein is CATSDTGTGNTGELFF. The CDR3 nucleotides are TGTGCCACCAGTGACACCGGGACAGGGAACACCGGGGAGCTGTTTTTT.

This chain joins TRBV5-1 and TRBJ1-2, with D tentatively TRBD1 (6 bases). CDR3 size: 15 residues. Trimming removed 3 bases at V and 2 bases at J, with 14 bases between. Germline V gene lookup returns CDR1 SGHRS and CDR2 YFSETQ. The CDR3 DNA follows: TGCGCCAGCAGCTCCAAACAGGGAACGAACTATGGCTACACCTTC. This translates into CASSSKQGTNYGYTF. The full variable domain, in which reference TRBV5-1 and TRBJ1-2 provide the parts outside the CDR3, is KAGVTQTPRYLIKTRGQQVTLSCSPISGHRSVSWYQQTPGQGLQFLFEYFSETQRNKGNFPGRFSGRQFSNSRSEMNVSTLELGDSALYLCASSSKQGTNYGYTFGSGTRLTVV.